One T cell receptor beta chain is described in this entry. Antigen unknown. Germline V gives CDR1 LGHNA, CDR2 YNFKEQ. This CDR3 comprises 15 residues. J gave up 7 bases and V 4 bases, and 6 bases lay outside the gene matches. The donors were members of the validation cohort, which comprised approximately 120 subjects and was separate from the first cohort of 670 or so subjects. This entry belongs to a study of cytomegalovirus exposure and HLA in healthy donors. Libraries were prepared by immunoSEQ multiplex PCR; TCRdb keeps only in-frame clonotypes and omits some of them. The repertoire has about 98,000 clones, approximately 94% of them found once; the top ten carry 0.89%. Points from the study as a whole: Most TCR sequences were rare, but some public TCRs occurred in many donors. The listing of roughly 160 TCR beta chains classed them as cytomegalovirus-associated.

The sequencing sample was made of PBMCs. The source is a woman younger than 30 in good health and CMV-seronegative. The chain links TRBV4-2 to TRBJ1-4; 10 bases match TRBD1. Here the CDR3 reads CASSLMRQGAEKLFF. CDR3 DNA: TGTGCCAGCAGCCTAATGAGACAGGGGGCTGAAAAACTGTTTTTT.